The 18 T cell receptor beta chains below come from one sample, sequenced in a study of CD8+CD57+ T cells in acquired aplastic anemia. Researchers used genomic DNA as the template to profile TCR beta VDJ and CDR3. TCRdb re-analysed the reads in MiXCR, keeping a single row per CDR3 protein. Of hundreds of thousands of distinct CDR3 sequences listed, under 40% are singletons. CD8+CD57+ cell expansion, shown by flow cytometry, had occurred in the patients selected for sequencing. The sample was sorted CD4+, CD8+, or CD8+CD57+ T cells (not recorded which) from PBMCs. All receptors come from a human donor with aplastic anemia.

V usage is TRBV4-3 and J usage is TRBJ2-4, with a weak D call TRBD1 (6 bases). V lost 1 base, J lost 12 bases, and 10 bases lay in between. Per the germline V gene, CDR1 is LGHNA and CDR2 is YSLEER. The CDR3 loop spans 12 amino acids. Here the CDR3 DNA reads TGCGCCAGCAGCCAAGCTACAGGGCGTCAGTACTTC. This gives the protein CASSQATGRQYF.

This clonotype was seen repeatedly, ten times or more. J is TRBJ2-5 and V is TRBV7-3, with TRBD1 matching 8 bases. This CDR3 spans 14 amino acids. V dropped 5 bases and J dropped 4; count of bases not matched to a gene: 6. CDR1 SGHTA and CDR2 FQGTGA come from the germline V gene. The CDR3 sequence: CASSRTGKGETQYF. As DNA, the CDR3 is TGTGCCAGCAGCCGGACAGGGAAAGGAGAGACCCAGTACTTC.

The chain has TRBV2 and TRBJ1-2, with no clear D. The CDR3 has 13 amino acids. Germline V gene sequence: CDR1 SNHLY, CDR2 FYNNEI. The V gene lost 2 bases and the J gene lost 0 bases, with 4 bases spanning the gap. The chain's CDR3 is CASSELANYGYTF. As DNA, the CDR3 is TGTGCCAGCAGTGAACTAGCTAACTATGGCTACACCTTC.

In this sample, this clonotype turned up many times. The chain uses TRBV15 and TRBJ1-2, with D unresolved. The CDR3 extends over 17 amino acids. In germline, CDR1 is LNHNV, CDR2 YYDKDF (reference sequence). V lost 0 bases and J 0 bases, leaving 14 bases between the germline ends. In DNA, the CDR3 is TGTGCCACCAGCAGAGAACCCGCGGCAGCCACTAACTATGGCTACACCTTC. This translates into CATSREPAAATNYGYTF.

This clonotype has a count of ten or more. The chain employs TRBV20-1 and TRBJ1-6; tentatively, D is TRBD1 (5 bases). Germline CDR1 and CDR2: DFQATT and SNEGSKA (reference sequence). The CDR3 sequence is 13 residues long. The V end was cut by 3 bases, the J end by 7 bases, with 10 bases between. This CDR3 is CSARGGGNSPLHF. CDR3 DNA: TGCAGTGCTAGGGGGGGTGGCAATTCACCCCTCCACTTT.

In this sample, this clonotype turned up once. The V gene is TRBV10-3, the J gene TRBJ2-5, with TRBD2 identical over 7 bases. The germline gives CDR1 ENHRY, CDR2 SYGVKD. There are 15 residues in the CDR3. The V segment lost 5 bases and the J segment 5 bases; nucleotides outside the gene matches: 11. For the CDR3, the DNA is TGTGCCATCAGTTCGAGGACCGGGGGGTCGGAGACCCAGTACTTC. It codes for CAISSRTGGSETQYF.

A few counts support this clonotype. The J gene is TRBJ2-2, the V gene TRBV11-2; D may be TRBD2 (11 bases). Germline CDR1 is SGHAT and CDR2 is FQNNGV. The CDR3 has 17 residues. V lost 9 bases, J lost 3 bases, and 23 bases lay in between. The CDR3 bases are TGTGCCAGTGGGGCTAGCGGGGGGACAGGGGACACCGGGGAGCTGTTTTTT. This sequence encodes CASGASGGTGDTGELFF.

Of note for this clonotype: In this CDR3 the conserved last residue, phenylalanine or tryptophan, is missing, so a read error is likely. The CDR3 coding sequence is TGTGCCAGTAGACCCCCTGGTCGGGGAGGTAATTCACCCCTCCACCTT. It encodes CASRPPGRGGNSPLHL. The chain couples TRBV19 to TRBJ1-6; D gene uncertain. The V and J ends lost 6 bases and 6 bases respectively, with 18 bases between them. This CDR3 contains 16 residues. The germline gives CDR1 LNHDA, CDR2 SQIVND (reference sequence).

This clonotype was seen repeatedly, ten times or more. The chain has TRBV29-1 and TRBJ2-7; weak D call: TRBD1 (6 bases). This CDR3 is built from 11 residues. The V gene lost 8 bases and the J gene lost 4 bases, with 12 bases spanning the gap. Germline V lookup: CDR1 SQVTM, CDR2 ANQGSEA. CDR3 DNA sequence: TGCAGCACTGAACAGGGATACGAGCAGTACTTC. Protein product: CSTEQGYEQYF.

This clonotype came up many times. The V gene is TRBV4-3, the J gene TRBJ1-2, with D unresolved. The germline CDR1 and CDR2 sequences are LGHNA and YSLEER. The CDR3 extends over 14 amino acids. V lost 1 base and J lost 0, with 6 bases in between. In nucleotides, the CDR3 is TGCGCCAGCAGCCAAGTTGAGACTAACTATGGCTACACCTTC. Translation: CASSQVETNYGYTF.

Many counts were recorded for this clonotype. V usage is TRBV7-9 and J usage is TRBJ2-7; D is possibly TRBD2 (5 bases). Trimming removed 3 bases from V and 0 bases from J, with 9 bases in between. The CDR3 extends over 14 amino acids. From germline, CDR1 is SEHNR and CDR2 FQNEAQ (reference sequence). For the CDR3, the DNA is TGTGCCAGCAGCTTGGGAGACATCTCCTACGAGCAGTACTTC. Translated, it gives CASSLGDISYEQYF.

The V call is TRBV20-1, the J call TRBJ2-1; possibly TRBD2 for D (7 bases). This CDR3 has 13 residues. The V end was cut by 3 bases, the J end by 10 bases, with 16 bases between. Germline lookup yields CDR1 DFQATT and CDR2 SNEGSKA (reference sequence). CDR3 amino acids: CSASSWGGEEQFF. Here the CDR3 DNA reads TGCAGTGCTAGCAGTTGGGGGGGCGAAGAGCAGTTCTTC.

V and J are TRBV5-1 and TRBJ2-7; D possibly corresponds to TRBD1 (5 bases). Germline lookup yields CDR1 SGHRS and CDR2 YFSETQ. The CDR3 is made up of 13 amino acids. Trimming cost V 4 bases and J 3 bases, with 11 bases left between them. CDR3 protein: CASSNLDSYEQYF. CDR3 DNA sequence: TGCGCCAGCAGCAACCTAGACAGCTACGAGCAGTACTTC. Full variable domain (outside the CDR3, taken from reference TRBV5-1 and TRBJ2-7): KAGVTQTPRYLIKTRGQQVTLSCSPISGHRSVSWYQQTPGQGLQFLFEYFSETQRNKGNFPGRFSGRQFSNSRSEMNVSTLELGDSALYLCASSNLDSYEQYFGPGTRLTVT.

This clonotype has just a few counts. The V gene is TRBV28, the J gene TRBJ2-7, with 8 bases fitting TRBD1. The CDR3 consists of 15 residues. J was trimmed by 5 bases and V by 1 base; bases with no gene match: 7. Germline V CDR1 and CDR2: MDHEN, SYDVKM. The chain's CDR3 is CASSLSSGGRNEQYF. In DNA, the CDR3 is TGTGCCAGCAGTTTATCGTCAGGGGGCCGCAACGAGCAGTACTTC. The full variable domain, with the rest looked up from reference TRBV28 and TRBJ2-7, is DVKVTQSSRYLVKRTGEKVFLECVQDMDHENMFWYRQDPGLGLRLIYFSYDVKMKEKGDIPEGYSVSREKKERFSLILESASTNQTSMYLCASSLSSGGRNEQYFGPGTRLTVT.

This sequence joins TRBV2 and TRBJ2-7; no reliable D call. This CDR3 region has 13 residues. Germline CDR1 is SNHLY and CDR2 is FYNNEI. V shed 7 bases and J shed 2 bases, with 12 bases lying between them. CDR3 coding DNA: TGTGCCAGCATGGTCGAGCCCCCCTACGAGCAGTACTTC. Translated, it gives CASMVEPPYEQYF.

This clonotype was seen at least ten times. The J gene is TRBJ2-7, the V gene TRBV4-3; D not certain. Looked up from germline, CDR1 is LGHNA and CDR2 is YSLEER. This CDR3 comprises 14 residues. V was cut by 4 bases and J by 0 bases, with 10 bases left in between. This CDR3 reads CASSRAHNSYEQYF. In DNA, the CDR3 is TGCGCCAGCAGCCGGGCGCACAACTCCTACGAGCAGTACTTC.

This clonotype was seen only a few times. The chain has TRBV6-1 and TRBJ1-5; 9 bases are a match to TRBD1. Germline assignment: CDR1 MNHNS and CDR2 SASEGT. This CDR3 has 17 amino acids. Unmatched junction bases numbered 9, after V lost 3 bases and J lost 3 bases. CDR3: CASSDADRGYFNQPQHF. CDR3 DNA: TGTGCCAGCAGTGACGCGGACAGGGGTTACTTCAATCAGCCCCAGCATTTT.

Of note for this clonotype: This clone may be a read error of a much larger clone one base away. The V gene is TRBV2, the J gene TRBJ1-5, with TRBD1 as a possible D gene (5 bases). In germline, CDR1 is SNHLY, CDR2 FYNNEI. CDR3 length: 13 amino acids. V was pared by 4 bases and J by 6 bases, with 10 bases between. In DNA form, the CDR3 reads TGTGCCAGCAGTGGACAGACTAGTCAGCCCCAGCATTTT. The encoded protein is CASSGQTSQPQHF.